This entry features one TCR beta chain sequence. Its antigen is undetermined. Germline V CDR1 and CDR2: LNHNV, YYDKDF (reference sequence). This CDR3 has 14 residues. V lost 3 bases, J lost 0 bases, and 8 bases lay in between. Graves' hyperthyroidism qualified as stable when ophthalmopathy did not progress within 18 months. The diagnostic basis comprised clinical symptoms, serum thyroxine and TRAb, thyroid ultrasound and orbital computed tomography. Out of roughly 10 ml of fresh peripheral blood came the PBMCs. The sample is drawn from a study of T cells in Graves' hyperthyroidism and ophthalmopathy. Study findings and constraints: Blood also showed most of the thyroid clonotypes that were expanded above 0.001.

Regions amplified from RNA transcripts were the TCR beta CDR3 regions. HTBI primers were the set used in a first-round RT-PCR of the TCR CDR3. TCRdb processed the multiplex PCR reads anew with MiXCR; each CDR3 protein has one entry. The repertoire consists of over 700,000 distinct CDR3 sequences, with roughly 40% occurring once and the leading ten covering over 8%. The chain combines TRBV15 with TRBJ2-5; no clear D. Sequenced sample: blood. The clonotype comes from a man aged 18 to 30 with Graves' hyperthyroidism. The CDR3 coding sequence is TGTGCCACCAGCAGGACCCCTTACCAAGAGACCCAGTACTTC. Protein: CATSRTPYQETQYF.